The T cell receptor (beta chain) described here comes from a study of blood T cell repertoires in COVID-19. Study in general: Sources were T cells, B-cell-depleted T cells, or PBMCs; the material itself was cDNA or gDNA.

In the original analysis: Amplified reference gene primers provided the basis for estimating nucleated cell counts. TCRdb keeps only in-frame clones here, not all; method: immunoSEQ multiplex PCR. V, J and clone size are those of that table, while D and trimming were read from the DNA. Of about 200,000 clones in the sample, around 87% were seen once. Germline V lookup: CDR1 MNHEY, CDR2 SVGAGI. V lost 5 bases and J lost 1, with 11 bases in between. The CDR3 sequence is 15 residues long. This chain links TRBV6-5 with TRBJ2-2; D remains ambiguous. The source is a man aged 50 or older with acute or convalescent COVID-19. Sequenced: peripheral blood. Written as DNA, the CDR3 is TGTGCCAGCAGTCTGGAGCCCTTGAACACCGGGGAGCTGTTTTTT. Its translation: CASSLEPLNTGELFF.